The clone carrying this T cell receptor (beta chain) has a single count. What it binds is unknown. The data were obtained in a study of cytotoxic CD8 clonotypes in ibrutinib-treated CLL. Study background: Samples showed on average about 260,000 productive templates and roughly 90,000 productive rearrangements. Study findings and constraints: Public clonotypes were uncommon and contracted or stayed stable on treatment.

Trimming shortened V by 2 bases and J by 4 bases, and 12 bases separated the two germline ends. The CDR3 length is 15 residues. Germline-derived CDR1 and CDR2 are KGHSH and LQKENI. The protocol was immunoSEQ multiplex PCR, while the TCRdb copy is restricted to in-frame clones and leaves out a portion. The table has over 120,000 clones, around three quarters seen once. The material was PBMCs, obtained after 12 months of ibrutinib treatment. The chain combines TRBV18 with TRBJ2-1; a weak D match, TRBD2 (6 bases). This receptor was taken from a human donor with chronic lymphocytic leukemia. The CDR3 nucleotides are TGTGCCAGCTCACCATTCGGGAGTTCTTACAATGAGCAGTTCTTC. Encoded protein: CASSPFGSSYNEQFF.